The 18 T cell receptor beta chains given below trace back to one sample, sequenced in a study of monozygotic twins with cystic fibrosis. Produced via immunoSEQ multiplex PCR; TCRdb's table is partial and in-frame only. The sample carries under 40,000 clones, roughly 96% recorded once. Sequencing used blood. The receptor source for this set is a girl aged 2 to 10 with cystic fibrosis.

V and J are TRBV28 and TRBJ2-6, with D possibly matching TRBD2 (5 bases). CDR1 is MDHEN, CDR2 SYDVKM, per germline. Trimming cost V 3 bases and J 5 bases, with 17 bases left between them. This CDR3 contains 17 residues. Written as DNA, the CDR3 is TGTGCCAGCAGTTTTAGTCCGGGGTTCCTACGGGCCAACGTCCTGACTTTC. It is translated as CASSFSPGFLRANVLTF.

This chain links TRBV6-1 with TRBJ1-2; no clear D. Trimming took 2 bases from V and 1 from J, leaving 5 bases between them. The CDR3 runs 13 residues. The germline gives CDR1 MNHNS, CDR2 SASEGT. The CDR3 DNA is TGTGCCAGCAGTGAAAGCATTAACTATGGCTACACCTTC. Encoded protein: CASSESINYGYTF.

J is TRBJ2-5 and V is TRBV30, with D unresolved. Trimming removed 0 bases at V and 5 bases at J, with 7 bases between. CDR3 size: 12 residues. Looked up from germline, CDR1 is GTSNPN and CDR2 is SVGIG (reference sequence). CDR3 sequence reads: CAWSVIRETQYF. DNA of the CDR3: TGTGCCTGGAGTGTGATCAGGGAGACCCAGTACTTC.

The chain recombines TRBV30 with TRBJ1-3, with unresolved D. The CDR3 is 13 residues long. The V end was cut by 1 base, the J end by 0 bases, with 4 bases between. Germline V gives CDR1 GTSNPN, CDR2 SVGIG (reference sequence). The CDR3 nucleotides read TGTGCCTGGAGTGGAGGCTCTGGAAACACCATATATTTT. Translation gives CAWSGGSGNTIYF.

The chain uses TRBV29-1 and TRBJ1-1; 8 bases fit TRBD1. The germline V gene encodes CDR1 SQVTM and CDR2 ANQGSEA. The CDR3 runs to 12 residues. The V gene end was trimmed by 7 bases and the J gene end by 1 base; junction bases not matched to a gene: 2. The CDR3 region has the DNA TGCAGCGCAGACAGGGGGAACACTGAAGCTTTCTTT. Protein: CSADRGNTEAFF.

This clone was seen just once. The rearrangement links TRBV12-5 to TRBJ2-3, with D maybe TRBD2 (6 bases). CDR1 is LGHNT, CDR2 FRNRAP, per germline. The V end lost 5 bases, the J end lost 13 bases, and 16 bases lay between the germline ends. This CDR3 region has 12 residues. CDR3 loop: CASGGSGPGEYF. CDR3 bases: TGTGCTAGTGGTGGAAGCGGGCCTGGAGAGTATTTT.

The chain joins TRBV5-6 to TRBJ2-3, with 8 nucleotides matching TRBD2. V lost 0 bases to trimming and J lost 4 bases; unmatched junction nucleotides: 7. The CDR3 is 16 amino acids. Germline CDR1 and CDR2: SGHDT and YYEEEE. CDR3 amino acids: CASSLGNSGSSDTQYF. CDR3 sequence (DNA): TGTGCCAGCAGCTTGGGGAACAGCGGGAGCTCAGATACGCAGTATTTT.

The chain is built from TRBV6-6 and TRBJ1-2; D is uncertain. Trimming removed 5 bases from V and 4 bases from J, with 14 bases in between. CDR3 size: 14 residues. Germline V lookup: CDR1 MNHNY, CDR2 SVGAGI (reference sequence). The CDR3 DNA sequence: TGTGCCAGCAGTAACGGGAGAAAGACCTATGGCTACACCTTC. Translation: CASSNGRKTYGYTF.

The V call is TRBV5-1, the J call TRBJ2-7; 10 bases map to TRBD2. CDR3 length: 14 amino acids. Per the germline V gene, CDR1 is SGHRS and CDR2 is YFSETQ. V shed 3 bases, J shed 3 bases, and the junction held 3 bases outside the gene matches. CDR3 sequence (DNA): TGCGCCAGCAGCTACTCTAGCGGGAGCTACGAGCAGTACTTC. It codes for CASSYSSGSYEQYF.

The genes are TRBV19 and TRBJ1-1; D remains ambiguous. Germline-derived CDR1 and CDR2 are LNHDA and SQIVND (reference sequence). Between the trimmed V and J ends, which lost 2 bases and 5 bases, there was a span of 9 bases. The CDR3 is made up of 13 amino acids. The CDR3 sequence is CASSISARTEAFF. The CDR3 DNA is TGTGCCAGTAGTATATCCGCAAGGACTGAAGCTTTCTTT.

The chain recombines TRBV7-2 with TRBJ2-6; the D gene is possibly TRBD1 (6 bases). The CDR3 extends over 15 amino acids. V lost 3 bases and J lost 4, with 10 bases in between. Germline V CDR1 and CDR2: SGHTA, FQGNSA. CDR3 sequence reads: CASSLGAAGANVLTF. DNA for the CDR3: TGTGCCAGCAGCTTGGGGGCGGCAGGGGCCAACGTCCTGACTTTC. The whole variable domain, remainder taken from reference TRBV7-2 and TRBJ2-6, is GAGVSQSPSNKVTEKGKDVELRCDPISGHTALYWYRQSLGQGLEFLIYFQGNSAPDKSGLPSDRFSAERTGGSVSTLTIQRTQQEDSAVYLCASSLGAAGANVLTFGAGSRLTVL.

J is TRBJ1-1 and V is TRBV10-3; maybe TRBD1 (6 bases). Germline V gene data show CDR1 as ENHRY and CDR2 as SYGVKD. CDR3 length equals 15 residues. V was shortened by 0 bases and J by 2 bases, with 10 bases between the two germline ends. As DNA, the CDR3 is TGTGCCATCAGTGAGTCCCGACAGGCAAACACTGAAGCTTTCTTT. It yields the protein CAISESRQANTEAFF.

The chain recombines TRBV30 with TRBJ1-5; D unresolved. The germline V gene has CDR1 GTSNPN and CDR2 SVGIG (reference sequence). This CDR3 region has 15 residues. Between the trimmed V and J ends, which lost 3 bases and 0 bases, there was a span of 12 bases. The CDR3 spells CAWRGKGRSNQPQHF. For the CDR3, the DNA is TGTGCCTGGAGGGGGAAAGGCCGTAGCAATCAGCCCCAGCATTTT.

The chain combines TRBV10-1 with TRBJ1-1, with TRBD1 matching over 10 bases. CDR1 is WNHNN, CDR2 SYGVQD, per germline (reference sequence). With 9 bases clipped from V and 4 bases from J, the junction kept 8 bases outside the gene matches. The CDR3 contains 14 residues. CDR3 coding DNA: TGCGCCAGTTCTGCCGGACAGGGGGGCACTGAAGCTTTCTTT. Its translation is CASSAGQGGTEAFF.

The CDR3 coding sequence is TGCGCCAGCAGCCAAGAACCTCGGACAGGGAACTATGGCTACACCTTC. Its protein product is CASSQEPRTGNYGYTF. The rearrangement joins TRBV4-1 to TRBJ1-2; 8 bases fit TRBD1. Germline CDR1 and CDR2: MGHRA and YSYEKL. Trimming removed 0 bases from V and 2 bases from J; junction bases left unmatched: 5. CDR3 length: 16 residues.

The CDR3 here is CASSIEGSQYSNQPQHF. In DNA, the CDR3 is TGTGCCAGTAGTATAGAAGGGAGCCAATATAGCAATCAGCCCCAGCATTTT. This sequence joins TRBV19 and TRBJ1-5; D is uncertain. V was clipped by 0 bases and J by 0 bases, with 12 bases between them. The CDR3 runs 17 residues. Germline-derived CDR1 and CDR2 are LNHDA and SQIVND (reference sequence).

The CDR3 reads CASNEFGQGSTDTQYF. CDR3 nucleotide sequence: TGTGCCAGCAACGAGTTCGGACAGGGCAGCACAGATACGCAGTATTTT. J is TRBJ2-3 and V is TRBV2; 8 bases are a match to TRBD1. The germline gives CDR1 SNHLY, CDR2 FYNNEI. This CDR3 has 16 amino acids. After removal of 7 bases from V and 0 bases from J, the junction contained 9 bases not matched to a gene.

As DNA, the CDR3 is TGTGCCAGCAGCTTGATGCCAGGGGAATCCTATGGCTACACCTTC. Amino acid sequence: CASSLMPGESYGYTF. The rearrangement joins TRBV5-8 to TRBJ1-2; D is perhaps TRBD1 (6 bases). Trimming cost V 1 base and J 4 bases, with 14 bases left between them. CDR3 length: 15 amino acids. Germline values: CDR1 SGHTS, CDR2 YDEGEE.